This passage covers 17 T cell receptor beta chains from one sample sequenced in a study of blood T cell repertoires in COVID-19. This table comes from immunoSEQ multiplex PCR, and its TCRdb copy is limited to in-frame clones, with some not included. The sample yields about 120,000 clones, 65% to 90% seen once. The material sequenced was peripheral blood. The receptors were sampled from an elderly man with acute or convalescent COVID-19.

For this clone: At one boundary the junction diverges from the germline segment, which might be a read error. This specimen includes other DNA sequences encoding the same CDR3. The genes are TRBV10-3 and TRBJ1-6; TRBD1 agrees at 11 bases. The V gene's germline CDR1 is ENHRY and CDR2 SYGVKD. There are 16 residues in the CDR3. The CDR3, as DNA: TGTGCTATCAGTGATACCTGGACAGGGGGCCTTTCACCCCTCCACTTT. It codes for CAISDTWTGGLSPLHF.

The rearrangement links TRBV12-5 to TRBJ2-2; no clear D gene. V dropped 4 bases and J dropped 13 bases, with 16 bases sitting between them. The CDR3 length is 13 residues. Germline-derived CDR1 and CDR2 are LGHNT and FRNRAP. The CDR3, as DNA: TGTGCTAGTGGTTCTTCGGCCCCACCGGGGCTGTTTTTT. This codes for CASGSSAPPGLFF.

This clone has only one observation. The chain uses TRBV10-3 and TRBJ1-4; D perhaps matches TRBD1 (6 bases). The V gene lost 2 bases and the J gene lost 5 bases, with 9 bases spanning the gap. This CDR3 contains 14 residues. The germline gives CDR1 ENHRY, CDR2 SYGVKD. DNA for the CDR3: TGTGCCATCAGTGAGGGACAGCTGAATGAAAAACTGTTTTTT. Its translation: CAISEGQLNEKLFF.

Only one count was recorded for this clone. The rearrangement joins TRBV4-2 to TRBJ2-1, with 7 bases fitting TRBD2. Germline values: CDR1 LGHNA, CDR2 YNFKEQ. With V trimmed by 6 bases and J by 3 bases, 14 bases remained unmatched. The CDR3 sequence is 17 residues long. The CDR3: CASSSNGGGRDYNEQFF. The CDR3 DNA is TGTGCCAGCAGTTCTAACGGCGGGGGAAGGGACTACAATGAGCAGTTCTTC.

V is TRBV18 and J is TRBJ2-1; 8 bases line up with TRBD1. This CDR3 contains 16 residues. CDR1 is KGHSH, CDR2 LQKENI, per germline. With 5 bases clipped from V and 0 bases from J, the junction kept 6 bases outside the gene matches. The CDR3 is CASSFVTGGSYNEQFF. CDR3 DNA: TGTGCCAGCTCATTCGTAACAGGGGGCTCCTACAATGAGCAGTTCTTC. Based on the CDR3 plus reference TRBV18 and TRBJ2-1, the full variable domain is NAGVMQNPRHLVRRRGQEARLRCSPMKGHSHVYWYRQLPEEGLKFMVYLQKENIIDESGMPKERFSAEFPKEGPSILRIQQVVRGDSAAYFCASSFVTGGSYNEQFFGPGTRLTVL.

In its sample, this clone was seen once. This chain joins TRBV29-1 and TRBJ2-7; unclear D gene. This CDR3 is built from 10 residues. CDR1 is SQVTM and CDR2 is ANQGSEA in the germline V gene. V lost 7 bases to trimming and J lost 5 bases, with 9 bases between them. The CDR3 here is CSASEDEQYF. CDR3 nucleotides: TGCAGCGCCTCCGAGGACGAGCAGTACTTC.

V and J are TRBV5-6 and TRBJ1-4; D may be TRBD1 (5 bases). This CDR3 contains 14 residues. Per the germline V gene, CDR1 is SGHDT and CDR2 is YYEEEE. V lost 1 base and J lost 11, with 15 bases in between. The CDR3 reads CASSLWGPEGKLFF. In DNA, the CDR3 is TGTGCCAGCAGCTTGTGGGGTCCGGAGGGGAAACTGTTTTTT.

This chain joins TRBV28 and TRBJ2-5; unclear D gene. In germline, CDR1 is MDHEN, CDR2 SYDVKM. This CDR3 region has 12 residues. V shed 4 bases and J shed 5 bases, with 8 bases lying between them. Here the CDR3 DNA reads TGTGCCAGCAGTTCGGCTAGGGAGACCCAGTACTTC. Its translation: CASSSARETQYF.

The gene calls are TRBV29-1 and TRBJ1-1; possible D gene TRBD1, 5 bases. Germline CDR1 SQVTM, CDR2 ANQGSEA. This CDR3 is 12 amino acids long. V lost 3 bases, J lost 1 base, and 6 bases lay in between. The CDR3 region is CSVDRENTEAFF. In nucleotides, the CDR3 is TGCAGCGTTGACAGGGAGAACACTGAAGCTTTCTTT.

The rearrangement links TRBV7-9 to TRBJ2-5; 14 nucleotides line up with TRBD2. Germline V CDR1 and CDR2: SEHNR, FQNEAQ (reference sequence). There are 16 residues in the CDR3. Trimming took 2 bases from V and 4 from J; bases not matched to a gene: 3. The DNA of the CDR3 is TGTGCCAGCAGCTTATGGACTAGCGGGGGGCGAGAGACCCAGTACTTC. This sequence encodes CASSLWTSGGRETQYF.

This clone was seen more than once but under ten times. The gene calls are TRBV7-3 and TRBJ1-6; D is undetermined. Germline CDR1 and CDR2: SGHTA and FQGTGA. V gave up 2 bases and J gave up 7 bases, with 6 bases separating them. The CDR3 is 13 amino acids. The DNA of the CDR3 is TGTGCCAGCAGCTTATTACGGAATTCACCCCTCCACTTT. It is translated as CASSLLRNSPLHF.

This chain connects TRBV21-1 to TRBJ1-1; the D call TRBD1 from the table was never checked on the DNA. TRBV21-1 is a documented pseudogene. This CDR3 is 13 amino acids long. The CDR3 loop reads CASSNQGLTEAFF. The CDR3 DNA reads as TGTGCCAGCAGCAACCAGGGGTTAACTGAAGCTTTCTTT.

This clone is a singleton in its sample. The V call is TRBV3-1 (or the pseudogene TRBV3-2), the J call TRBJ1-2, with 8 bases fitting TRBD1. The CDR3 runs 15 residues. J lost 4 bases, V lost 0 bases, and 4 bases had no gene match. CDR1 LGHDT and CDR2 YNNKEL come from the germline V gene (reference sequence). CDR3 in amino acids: CASSQETGDFYGYTF. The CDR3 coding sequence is TGTGCCAGCAGCCAAGAGACAGGGGACTTCTATGGCTACACCTTC.

CDR3: CASSLEGSLGPDTQYF. The CDR3 DNA reads TGCGCCAGCAGCTTGGAAGGGAGTTTAGGGCCAGATACGCAGTATTTT. The V call is TRBV5-1, the J call TRBJ2-3; maybe TRBD2 (5 bases). Looked up from germline, CDR1 is SGHRS and CDR2 is YFSETQ. The CDR3 has 16 amino acids. V gave up 0 bases and J gave up 4 bases, with 15 bases separating them.

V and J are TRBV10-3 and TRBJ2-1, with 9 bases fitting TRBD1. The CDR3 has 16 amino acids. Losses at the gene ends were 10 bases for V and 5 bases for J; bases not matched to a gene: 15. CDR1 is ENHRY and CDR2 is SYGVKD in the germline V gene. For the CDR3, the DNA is TGTGCCACCGCGGAACCGGGACAGGGAAGAGACAATGAGCAGTTCTTC. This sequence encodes CATAEPGQGRDNEQFF.

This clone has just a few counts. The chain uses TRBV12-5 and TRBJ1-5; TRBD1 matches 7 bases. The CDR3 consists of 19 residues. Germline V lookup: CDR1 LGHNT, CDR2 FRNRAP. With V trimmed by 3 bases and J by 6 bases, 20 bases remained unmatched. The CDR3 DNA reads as TGTGCTAGTGGTTTAGGCACTCCCGGAGGGGGCGAATATAGTCAGCCCCAGCATTTT. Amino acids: CASGLGTPGGGEYSQPQHF.

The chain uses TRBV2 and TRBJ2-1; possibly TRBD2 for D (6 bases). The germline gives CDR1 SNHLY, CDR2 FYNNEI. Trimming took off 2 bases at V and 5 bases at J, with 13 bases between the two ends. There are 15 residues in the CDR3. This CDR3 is CASSEFPSANNEQFF. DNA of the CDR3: TGTGCCAGCAGTGAATTCCCTAGCGCAAACAATGAGCAGTTCTTC.